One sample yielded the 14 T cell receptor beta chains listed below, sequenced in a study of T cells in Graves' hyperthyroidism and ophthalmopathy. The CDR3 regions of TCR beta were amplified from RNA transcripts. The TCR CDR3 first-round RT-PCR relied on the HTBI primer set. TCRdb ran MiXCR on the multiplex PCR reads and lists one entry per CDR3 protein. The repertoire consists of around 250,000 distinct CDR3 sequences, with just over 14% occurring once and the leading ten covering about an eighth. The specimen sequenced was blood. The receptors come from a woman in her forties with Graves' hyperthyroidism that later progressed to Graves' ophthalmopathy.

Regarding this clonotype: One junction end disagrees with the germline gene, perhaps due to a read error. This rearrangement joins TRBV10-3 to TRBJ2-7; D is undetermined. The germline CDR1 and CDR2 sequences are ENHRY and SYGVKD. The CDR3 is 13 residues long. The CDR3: CASSQPGSYEQYF. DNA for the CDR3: TGTGCCAGCAGTCAGCCGGGCTCCTACGAGCAGTACTTC.

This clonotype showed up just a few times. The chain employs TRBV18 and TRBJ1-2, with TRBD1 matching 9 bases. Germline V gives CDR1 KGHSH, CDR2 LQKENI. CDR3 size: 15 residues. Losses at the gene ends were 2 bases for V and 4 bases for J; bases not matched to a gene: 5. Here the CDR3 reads CASSPGTGTLYGYTF. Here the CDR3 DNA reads TGTGCCAGCTCACCAGGGACAGGGACCCTCTATGGCTACACCTTC.

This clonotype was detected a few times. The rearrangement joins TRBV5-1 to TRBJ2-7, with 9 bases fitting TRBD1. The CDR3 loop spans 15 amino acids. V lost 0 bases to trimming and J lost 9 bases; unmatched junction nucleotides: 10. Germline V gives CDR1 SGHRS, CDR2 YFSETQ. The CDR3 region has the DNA TGCGCCAGCAGCTTGGCCGGGACAGGGTCGAGGGTGCAGTACTTC. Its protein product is CASSLAGTGSRVQYF.

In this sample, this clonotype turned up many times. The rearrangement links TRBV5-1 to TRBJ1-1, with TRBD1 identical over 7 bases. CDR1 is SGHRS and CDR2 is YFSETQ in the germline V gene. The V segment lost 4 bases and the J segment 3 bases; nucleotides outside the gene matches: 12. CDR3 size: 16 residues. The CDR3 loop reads CASSQGGFLKYTEAFF. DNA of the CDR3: TGCGCCAGCAGCCAGGGGGGGTTCTTAAAGTACACTGAAGCTTTCTTT.

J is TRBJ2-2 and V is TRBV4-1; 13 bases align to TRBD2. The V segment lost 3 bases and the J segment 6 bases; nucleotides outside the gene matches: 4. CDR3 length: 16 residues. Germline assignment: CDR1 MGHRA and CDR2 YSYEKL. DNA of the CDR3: TGCGCCAGCAGCCAGAAAGGACTAGCGGGAGCCGGGGAGCTGTTTTTT. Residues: CASSQKGLAGAGELFF.

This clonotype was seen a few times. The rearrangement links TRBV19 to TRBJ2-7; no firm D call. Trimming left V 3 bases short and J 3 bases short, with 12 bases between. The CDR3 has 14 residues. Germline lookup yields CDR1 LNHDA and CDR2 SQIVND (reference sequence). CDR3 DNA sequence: TGTGCCAGTAGTATGGTGGTGAATTACTACGAGCAGTACTTC. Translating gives CASSMVVNYYEQYF.

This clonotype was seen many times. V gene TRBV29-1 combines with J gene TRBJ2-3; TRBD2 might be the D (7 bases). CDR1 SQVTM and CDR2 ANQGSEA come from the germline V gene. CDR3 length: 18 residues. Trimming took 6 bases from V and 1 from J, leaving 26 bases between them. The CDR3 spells CSVVVIRGAGGGTDTQYF. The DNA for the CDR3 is TGCAGCGTGGTCGTAATACGGGGGGCAGGTGGGGGCACAGATACGCAGTATTTT.

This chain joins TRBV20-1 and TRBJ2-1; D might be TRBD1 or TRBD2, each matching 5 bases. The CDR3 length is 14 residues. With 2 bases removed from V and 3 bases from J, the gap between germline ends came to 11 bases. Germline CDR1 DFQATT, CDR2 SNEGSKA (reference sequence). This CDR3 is CSARLPGLYNEQFF. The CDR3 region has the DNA TGCAGTGCTAGACTCCCGGGGCTCTACAATGAGCAGTTCTTC.

CDR3 loop: CSAIEVSGVFTDTQYF. CDR3 nucleotides: TGCAGTGCTATCGAGGTTAGCGGAGTCTTCACAGATACGCAGTATTTT. The gene calls are TRBV20-1 and TRBJ2-3; tentatively, D is TRBD2 (6 bases). CDR1 and CDR2 (germline): DFQATT, SNEGSKA (reference sequence). V lost 4 bases and J 2 bases, leaving 19 bases between the germline ends. The CDR3 spans 16 residues.

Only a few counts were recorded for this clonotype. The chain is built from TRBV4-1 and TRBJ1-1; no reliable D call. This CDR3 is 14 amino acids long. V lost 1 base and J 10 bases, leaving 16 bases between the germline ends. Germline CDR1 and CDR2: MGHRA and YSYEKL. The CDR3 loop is CASSQVWVTQRAFF. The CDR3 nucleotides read TGCGCCAGCAGCCAAGTCTGGGTTACCCAACGAGCTTTCTTT.

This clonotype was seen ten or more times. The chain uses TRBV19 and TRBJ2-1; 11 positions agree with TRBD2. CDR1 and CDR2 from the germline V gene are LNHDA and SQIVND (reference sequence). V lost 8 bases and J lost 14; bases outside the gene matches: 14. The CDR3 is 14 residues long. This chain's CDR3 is CASHITGLAGQKFF. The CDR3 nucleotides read TGTGCCAGTCATATAACCGGACTAGCGGGTCAAAAGTTCTTC.

The CDR3 DNA follows: TGCAGAGGCTTGGGACAGGGGGCTGGGGAGACCCAGTACTTC. Protein sequence: CRGLGQGAGETQYF. The chain recombines TRBV20-1 with TRBJ2-5, with 12 bases lining up with TRBD1. The CDR3 loop spans 14 amino acids. Germline CDR1 and CDR2: DFQATT and SNEGSKA (reference sequence).

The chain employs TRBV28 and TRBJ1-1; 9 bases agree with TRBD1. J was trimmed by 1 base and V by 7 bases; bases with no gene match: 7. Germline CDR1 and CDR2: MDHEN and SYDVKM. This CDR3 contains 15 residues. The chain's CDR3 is CASTLPGQGNTEAFF. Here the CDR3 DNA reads TGTGCCAGCACCCTCCCGGGACAGGGGAACACTGAAGCTTTCTTT.

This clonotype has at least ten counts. The CDR3 protein is CASSFTGTAGYNEQFF. The CDR3 DNA follows: TGTGCCAGCAGCTTCACCGGGACAGCGGGTTACAATGAGCAGTTCTTC. This chain uses TRBV7-8 with TRBJ2-1; possible D gene TRBD1, 7 bases. This CDR3 has 16 amino acids. Trimming left V 3 bases short and J 4 bases short, with 16 bases between. In germline, CDR1 is SGHVS, CDR2 FQNEAQ.